The 27 T cell receptor beta chains in this list originate from one sample, sequenced in a study of CD8 T cells in Susac syndrome. With random hexamers, reverse transcription was performed on roughly 0.5 to 1 ug of RNA. TCRdb itself ran the immunoSEQ multiplex PCR reads through MiXCR, one entry per CDR3 protein. The data hold 200,000 to 300,000 distinct CDR3 sequences, with roughly 95% observed a single time. The sequencing input was CD4+ T cells from PBMCs. The receptors originated from a human donor with multiple sclerosis.

The V and J genes are TRBV2 and TRBJ2-1; D possibly matches TRBD1 or TRBD2 (5 bases each). This CDR3 is 15 amino acids long. The V gene's germline CDR1 is SNHLY and CDR2 FYNNEI. Trimming removed 8 bases at V and 0 bases at J, with 14 bases between. The CDR3 is CASSPSGSSYNEQFF. The CDR3 DNA follows: TGTGCCAGCTCGCCCTCAGGGAGCTCCTACAATGAGCAGTTCTTC.

V is TRBV6-1 and J is TRBJ1-4; 7 nucleotides line up with TRBD1. The germline gives CDR1 MNHNS, CDR2 SASEGT. Germline trimming cut 6 bases from V and 0 bases from J; bases unmatched to any gene: 10. CDR3 length: 17 amino acids. CDR3 DNA: TGTGCCAGCAGCGAATTTGGACAGGCCGCAACTAATGAAAAACTGTTTTTT. The encoded protein is CASSEFGQAATNEKLFF.

The sample holds one count of this clonotype. The chain carries TRBV10-3 and TRBJ2-1, with 9 bases aligning to TRBD1. The germline CDR1 and CDR2 sequences are ENHRY and SYGVKD. V shed 3 bases, J shed 1 base, and the junction held 4 bases outside the gene matches. This CDR3 comprises 16 residues. The chain's CDR3 is CAISDGGTGSYNEQFF. CDR3 sequence (DNA): TGTGCCATCAGTGATGGCGGGACAGGGTCCTACAATGAGCAGTTCTTC.

This clonotype was detected only once. The chain is built from TRBV2 and TRBJ2-2, with TRBD2 as a possible D gene (6 bases). Trimming cost V 5 bases and J 0 bases, with 16 bases left between them. This CDR3 has 17 amino acids. Looked up from germline, CDR1 is SNHLY and CDR2 is FYNNEI. CDR3 region: CASSIRRDSANTGELFF. In DNA, the CDR3 is TGTGCCAGCAGTATCAGACGGGACTCCGCGAACACCGGGGAGCTGTTTTTT.

V and J are TRBV6-1 and TRBJ2-7, with D perhaps given as TRBD1 or TRBD2 (5 bases each). Germline loops: CDR1 MNHNS, CDR2 SASEGT. The CDR3 is made up of 17 amino acids. Trimming shortened V by 0 bases and J by 0 bases, and 15 bases separated the two germline ends. In DNA form, the CDR3 reads TGTGCCAGCAGTGAAGCGACACACCCGAGGGGCTCCTACGAGCAGTACTTC. Translation gives CASSEATHPRGSYEQYF.

V and J are TRBV27 and TRBJ2-1; 13 bases are a match to TRBD2. After removal of 5 bases from V and 3 bases from J, the junction contained 4 bases not matched to a gene. This CDR3 spans 16 amino acids. The germline CDR1 and CDR2 sequences are MNHEY and SMNVEV (reference sequence). The chain's CDR3 is CASSTRLAGGYNEQFF. The CDR3 DNA follows: TGTGCCAGCAGTACCCGACTAGCGGGAGGCTACAATGAGCAGTTCTTC.

This clonotype was seen more than once but under ten times. The chain recombines TRBV12-3 or TRBV12-4 with TRBJ1-1, with D perhaps TRBD1 (5 bases). The CDR3 has 14 residues. The V and J ends lost 6 bases and 0 bases respectively, with 11 bases between them. CDR3 sequence: CASRRQIMNTEAFF. In nucleotides, the CDR3 is TGTGCCAGCAGACGACAGATAATGAACACTGAAGCTTTCTTT.

This chain uses TRBV10-3 with TRBJ2-7, with D possibly being TRBD1 or TRBD2 (6 bases each). The CDR3 runs to 14 residues. With 3 bases removed from V and 2 bases from J, the gap between germline ends came to 11 bases. The germline V gene has CDR1 ENHRY and CDR2 SYGVKD. CDR3 nucleotide sequence: TGTGCCATCAGTGAAAGGGGGGCACCCTACGAGCAGTACGTC. It translates to CAISERGAPYEQYV.

The gene calls are TRBV29-1 and TRBJ2-6, with 9 bases matching TRBD1. Germline values: CDR1 SQVTM, CDR2 ANQGSEA. This CDR3 contains 17 residues. With V trimmed by 7 bases and J by 0 bases, 10 bases remained unmatched. CDR3 region: CSALGTGNSSGANVLTF. Here the CDR3 DNA reads TGCAGCGCCCTAGGGACAGGGAACTCCTCTGGGGCCAACGTCCTGACTTTC. Combining the CDR3 with reference TRBV29-1 and TRBJ2-6 gives the whole variable domain SAVISQKPSRDICQRGTSLTIQCQVDSQVTMMFWYRQQPGQSLTLIATANQGSEATYESGFVIDKFPISRPNLTFSTLTVSNMSPEDSSIYLCSALGTGNSSGANVLTFGAGSRLTVL.

The chain links TRBV30 to TRBJ2-3; D possibly matches TRBD1 or TRBD2 (5 bases each). The germline V gene has CDR1 GTSNPN and CDR2 SVGIG (reference sequence). The CDR3 length is 14 residues. V was shortened by 5 bases and J by 6 bases, with 18 bases between the two germline ends. CDR3 DNA: TGTGCCTGGGGGCCAAGGGGAGTCGAGGATACGCAGTATTTT. Translating gives CAWGPRGVEDTQYF. The variable domain in full, with the rest retrieved from reference TRBV30 and TRBJ2-3, is SQTIHQWPATLVQPVGSPLSLECTVEGTSNPNLYWYRQAAGRGLQLLFYSVGIGQISSEVPQNLSASRPQDRQFILSSKKLLLSDSGFYLCAWGPRGVEDTQYFGPGTRLTVL.

The CDR3 coding sequence is TGTGCCAGCAGCAACAGGGATGGCTACACCTTC. It encodes CASSNRDGYTF. The chain couples TRBV7-9 to TRBJ1-2, with D perhaps TRBD1 (6 bases). Deletions cut 5 bases from V and 6 bases from J, with 7 bases between. This CDR3 is built from 11 residues. Per germline, CDR1 SEHNR and CDR2 FQNEAQ (reference sequence).

This clonotype was recorded a few times. The J gene is TRBJ2-7, the V gene TRBV19; TRBD1 is a possible D gene (6 bases). Germline values: CDR1 LNHDA, CDR2 SQIVND (reference sequence). This CDR3 has 15 amino acids. Trimming pared 2 bases from V and 2 bases from J, leaving 13 bases between. In DNA, the CDR3 is TGTGCCAGTAGTATAAGTTCGGACAGACCCTACGAGCAGTACTTC. This translates into CASSISSDRPYEQYF.

The chain links TRBV20-1 to TRBJ2-1, with 7 bases matching TRBD1. V was pared by 5 bases and J by 6 bases, with 10 bases of the junction left unmatched. This CDR3 has 14 amino acids. Germline V gives CDR1 DFQATT, CDR2 SNEGSKA (reference sequence). The CDR3 sequence: CSASKGAGTNEQFF. The CDR3 DNA sequence: TGCAGTGCTTCGAAGGGGGCCGGGACCAATGAGCAGTTCTTC.

V usage is TRBV27 and J usage is TRBJ1-4; 10 nucleotides agree with TRBD1. The germline V gene has CDR1 MNHEY and CDR2 SMNVEV (reference sequence). J lost 8 bases, V lost 5 bases, and 2 bases had no gene match. The CDR3 has 13 residues. CDR3 in amino acids: CASSADRGEKLFF. The DNA for the CDR3 is TGTGCCAGCAGTGCGGACAGGGGGGAAAAACTGTTTTTT.

V is TRBV30 and J is TRBJ1-2, with no clear D. Germline V CDR1 and CDR2: GTSNPN, SVGIG (reference sequence). This CDR3 is built from 13 residues. The germline V and J ends were trimmed by 5 bases and 5 bases, with 15 bases remaining between them. The CDR3 region has the DNA TGTGCCTGGGAGTATAGACCCGAGTATGGCTACACCTTC. This codes for CAWEYRPEYGYTF.

V and J are TRBV7-2 and TRBJ2-3; no reliable D call. Germline CDR1 reads SGHTA; CDR2 reads FQGNSA. The V gene lost 1 base and the J gene lost 0 bases, with 5 bases spanning the gap. This CDR3 contains 14 residues. Here the CDR3 reads CASSLVQSTDTQYF. CDR3 sequence (DNA): TGTGCCAGCAGCTTAGTCCAGAGCACAGATACGCAGTATTTT.

The V and J genes are TRBV18 and TRBJ2-7; perhaps TRBD2 as D (6 bases). The CDR3 is 13 amino acids. Trimming shortened V by 3 bases and J by 6 bases, and 12 bases separated the two germline ends. Germline V gene data show CDR1 as KGHSH and CDR2 as LQKENI. CDR3 region: CASSPVRTTEQYV. The CDR3 DNA reads as TGTGCCAGCTCACCGGTTCGGACTACCGAGCAGTACGTC.

This chain uses TRBV20-1 with TRBJ2-3, with D possibly being TRBD1 (6 bases). The germline V gene has CDR1 DFQATT and CDR2 SNEGSKA (reference sequence). V was shortened by 5 bases and J by 5 bases, with 17 bases between the two germline ends. The CDR3 has 14 amino acids. In DNA form, the CDR3 reads TGCAGTGCTCCCTCAGGGGCAGGAAGAGATACGCAGTATTTT. Its protein product is CSAPSGAGRDTQYF.

J is TRBJ1-2 and V is TRBV30; tentatively, D is TRBD1 (5 bases). Germline V gives CDR1 GTSNPN, CDR2 SVGIG (reference sequence). V lost 8 bases to trimming and J lost 3 bases, with 19 bases between them. This CDR3 comprises 14 residues. Here the CDR3 reads CARTAGITYYGYTF. DNA of the CDR3: TGTGCCCGAACGGCAGGGATCACCTACTATGGCTACACCTTC.

V usage is TRBV19 and J usage is TRBJ1-1; a weak D match, TRBD1 (6 bases). The CDR3 is 14 residues long. CDR1 and CDR2 from the germline V gene are LNHDA and SQIVND (reference sequence). V lost 5 bases and J lost 6, with 16 bases in between. CDR3 nucleotide sequence: TGTGCCAGTAGTTCCCCGGGGGCGATCCCTGAAGCTTTCTTT. The encoded protein is CASSSPGAIPEAFF. Full variable domain (missing parts from reference TRBV19 and TRBJ1-1): DGGITQSPKYLFRKEGQNVTLSCEQNLNHDAMYWYRQDPGQGLRLIYYSQIVNDFQKGDIAEGYSVSREKKESFPLTVTSAQKNPTAFYLCASSSPGAIPEAFFGQGTRLTVV.

The gene calls are TRBV20-1 and TRBJ2-3, with 7 bases matching TRBD2. In germline, CDR1 is DFQATT, CDR2 SNEGSKA (reference sequence). The CDR3 length is 15 residues. Trimming removed 2 bases from V and 4 bases from J; junction bases left unmatched: 9. The CDR3 bases are TGCAGTGCTAGACCCCCCAGCGGGATCCCAGATACGCAGTATTTT. Translating it yields CSARPPSGIPDTQYF.

V usage is TRBV4-1 and J usage is TRBJ1-4, with TRBD1 identical over 7 bases. The germline V gene has CDR1 MGHRA and CDR2 YSYEKL. After removal of 4 bases from V and 8 bases from J, the junction contained 10 bases not matched to a gene. The CDR3 is 15 residues long. The CDR3 nucleotides are TGCGCCAGCAGCCGTCTGCGAGGGGGCGTGGAAAAACTGTTTTTT. This encodes CASSRLRGGVEKLFF.

This clonotype has a handful of counts. V gene TRBV23-1 combines with J gene TRBJ1-4, with D unclear. Being an ORF, TRBV23-1 has a function that is uncertain. Trimming left V 0 bases short and J 3 bases short, with 14 bases between. The CDR3 loop spans 17 amino acids. CDR3 sequence: CASSQSDYNSPNEKLFF. The CDR3 DNA reads TGCGCCAGCAGTCAATCGGATTATAACAGCCCTAATGAAAAACTGTTTTTT.

The J gene is TRBJ2-3, the V gene TRBV27; maybe TRBD2 (6 bases). The CDR3 consists of 14 residues. Germline V gives CDR1 MNHEY, CDR2 SMNVEV (reference sequence). Deletions cut 5 bases from V and 2 bases from J, with 11 bases between. The CDR3 is CASSPRDFTDTQYF. CDR3 DNA sequence: TGTGCCAGCAGTCCCCGGGACTTCACAGATACGCAGTATTTT.

The chain recombines TRBV3-1 with TRBJ1-1; 9 bases are shared with TRBD1. With V trimmed by 4 bases and J by 6 bases, 15 bases remained unmatched. CDR3 length: 17 residues. CDR1 and CDR2 (germline): LGHDT, YNNKEL (reference sequence). The CDR3 coding sequence is TGTGCCAGCAGCCCAAGACTCCGAGGACAGGGGATCGCTGAAGCTTTCTTT. Protein sequence: CASSPRLRGQGIAEAFF.

For the CDR3, the DNA is TGTGCCAGCCGCAGCGGGACGTCTAGCTATGGCTACACCTTC. Its protein product is CASRSGTSSYGYTF. The chain employs TRBV27 and TRBJ1-2; tentative D call: TRBD1 (5 bases). This CDR3 region has 14 residues. The V and J ends lost 8 bases and 4 bases respectively, with 17 bases between them. Per germline, CDR1 MNHEY and CDR2 SMNVEV (reference sequence).

The V gene is TRBV7-9, the J gene TRBJ2-2; D may be TRBD2 (6 bases). The CDR3 is 14 amino acids. The ends were cut back, 5 bases at V and 1 base at J, with 8 bases in the middle. Germline V lookup: CDR1 SEHNR, CDR2 FQNEAQ (reference sequence). CDR3 DNA: TGTGCCAGCAGCGGGACTTGGAACACCGGGGAGCTGTTTTTT. This gives the protein CASSGTWNTGELFF. Combining the CDR3 with reference TRBV7-9 and TRBJ2-2 gives the whole variable domain DTGVSQNPRHKITKRGQNVTFRCDPISEHNRLYWYRQTLGQGPEFLTYFQNEAQLEKSRLLSDRFSAERPKGSFSTLEIQRTEQGDSAMYLCASSGTWNTGELFFGEGSRLTVL.